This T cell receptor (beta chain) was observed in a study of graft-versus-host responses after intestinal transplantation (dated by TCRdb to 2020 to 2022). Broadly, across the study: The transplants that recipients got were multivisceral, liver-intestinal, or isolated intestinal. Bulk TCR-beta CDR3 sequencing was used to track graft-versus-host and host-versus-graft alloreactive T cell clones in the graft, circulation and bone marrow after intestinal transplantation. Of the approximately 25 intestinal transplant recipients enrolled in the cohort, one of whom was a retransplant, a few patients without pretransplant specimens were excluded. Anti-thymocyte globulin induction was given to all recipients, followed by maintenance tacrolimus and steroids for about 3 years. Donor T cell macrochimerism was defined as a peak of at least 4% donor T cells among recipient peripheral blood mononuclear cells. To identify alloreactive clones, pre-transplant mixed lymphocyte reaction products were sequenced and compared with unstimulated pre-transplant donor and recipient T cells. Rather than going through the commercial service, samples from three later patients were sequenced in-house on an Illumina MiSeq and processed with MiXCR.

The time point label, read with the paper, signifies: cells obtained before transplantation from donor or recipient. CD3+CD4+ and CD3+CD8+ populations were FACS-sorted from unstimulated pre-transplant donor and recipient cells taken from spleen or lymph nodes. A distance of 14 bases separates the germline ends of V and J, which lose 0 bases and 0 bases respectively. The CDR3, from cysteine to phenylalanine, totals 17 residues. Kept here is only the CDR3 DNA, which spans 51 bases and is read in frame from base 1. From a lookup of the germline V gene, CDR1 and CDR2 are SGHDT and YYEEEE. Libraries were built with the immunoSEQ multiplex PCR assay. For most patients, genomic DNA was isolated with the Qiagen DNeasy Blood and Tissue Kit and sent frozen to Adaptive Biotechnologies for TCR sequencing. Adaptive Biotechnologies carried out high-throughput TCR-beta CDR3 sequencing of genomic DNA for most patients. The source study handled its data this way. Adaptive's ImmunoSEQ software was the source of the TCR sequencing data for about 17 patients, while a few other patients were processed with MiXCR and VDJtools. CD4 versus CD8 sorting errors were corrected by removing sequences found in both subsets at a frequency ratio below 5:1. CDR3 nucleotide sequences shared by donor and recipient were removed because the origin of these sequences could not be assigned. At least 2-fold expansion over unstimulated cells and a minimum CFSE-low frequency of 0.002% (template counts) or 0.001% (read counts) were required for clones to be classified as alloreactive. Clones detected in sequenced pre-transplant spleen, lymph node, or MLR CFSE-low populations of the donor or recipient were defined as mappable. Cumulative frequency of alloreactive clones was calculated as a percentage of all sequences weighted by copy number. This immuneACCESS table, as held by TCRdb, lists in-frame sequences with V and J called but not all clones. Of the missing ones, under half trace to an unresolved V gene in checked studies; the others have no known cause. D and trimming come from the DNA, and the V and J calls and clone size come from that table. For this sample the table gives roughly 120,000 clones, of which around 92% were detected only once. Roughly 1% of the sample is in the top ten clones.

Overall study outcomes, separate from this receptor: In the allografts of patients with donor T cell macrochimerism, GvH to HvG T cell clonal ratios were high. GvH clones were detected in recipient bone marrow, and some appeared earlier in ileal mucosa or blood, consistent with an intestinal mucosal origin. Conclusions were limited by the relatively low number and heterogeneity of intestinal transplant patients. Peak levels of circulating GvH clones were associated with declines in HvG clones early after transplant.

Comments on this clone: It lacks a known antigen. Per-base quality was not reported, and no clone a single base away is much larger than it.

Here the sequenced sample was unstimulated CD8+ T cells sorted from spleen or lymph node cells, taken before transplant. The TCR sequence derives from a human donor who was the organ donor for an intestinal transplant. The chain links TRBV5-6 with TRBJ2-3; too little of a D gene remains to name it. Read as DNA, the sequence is TGTGCCAGCAGCTTGGCCGTTATAACATCTAGCACAGATACGCAGTATTTT. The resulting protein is CASSLAVITSSTDTQYF.